These 25 T cell receptor beta chains originate from one sample sequenced in a study of T cells in Graves' hyperthyroidism and ophthalmopathy. Authors of the study amplified TCR beta CDR3 regions from RNA transcripts. During a first-round RT-PCR of the TCR CDR3, the HTBI primer set was used. TCRdb passed the multiplex PCR reads through MiXCR, listing each CDR3 protein once. The sample holds about 640,000 distinct CDR3 sequences, nearly 45% seen once. Source material: peripheral blood or thyroid tissue (not recorded which). The origin of the receptors is an adult man with Graves' disease, either hyperthyroidism or ophthalmopathy (not recorded which).

This clonotype was seen only once. The J gene is TRBJ2-5, the V gene TRBV5-1, with 9 positions matching TRBD2. This CDR3 is built from 14 residues. The V gene end was trimmed by 3 bases and the J gene end by 5 bases; junction bases not matched to a gene: 5. The germline CDR1 and CDR2 sequences are SGHRS and YFSETQ. For the CDR3, the DNA is TGCGCCAGCAGCTCTGACGGGACTAGCGAGACCCAGTACTTC. Translated: CASSSDGTSETQYF.

This rearrangement joins TRBV20-1 to TRBJ1-2; D is undetermined. Germline loops: CDR1 DFQATT, CDR2 SNEGSKA (reference sequence). The V gene lost 1 base and the J gene lost 9 bases, with 18 bases spanning the gap. This CDR3 contains 14 residues. This chain's CDR3 is CSARVEGSQTRYTF. DNA of the CDR3: TGCAGTGCTAGAGTTGAGGGCAGCCAAACCCGCTACACCTTC.

Regarding this clonotype: Relative to the germline gene, one junction end is altered; a read error may explain this. V is TRBV7-2 and J is TRBJ1-1; no definite D call. Germline V lookup: CDR1 SGHTA, CDR2 FQGNSA. The CDR3 extends over 15 amino acids. The CDR3, as DNA: TGCGCCAGCAGCCAAGATGGCCAGTTTTTCACTGAAGCTTTCTTT. Its protein is CASSQDGQFFTEAFF.

This clonotype came up many times. The gene calls are TRBV7-8 and TRBJ2-7, with a weak D call TRBD2 (6 bases). In germline, CDR1 is SGHVS, CDR2 FQNEAQ. The CDR3 extends over 17 amino acids. Trimming left V 4 bases short and J 2 bases short, with 21 bases between. The CDR3 sequence: CASSSAGRLASTYEQYF. The CDR3 DNA reads as TGTGCCAGCAGCTCCGCGGGTCGGCTAGCGAGTACCTACGAGCAGTACTTC. The complete variable domain, with remaining parts taken from reference TRBV7-8 and TRBJ2-7, reads GAGVSQSPRYKVAKRGQDVALRCDPISGHVSLFWYQQALGQGPEFLTYFQNEAQLDKSGLPSDRFFAERPEGSVSTLKIQRTQQEDSAVYLCASSSAGRLASTYEQYFGPGTRLTVT.

The V and J genes are TRBV20-1 and TRBJ2-7; 10 bases map to TRBD1. The germline V gene encodes CDR1 DFQATT and CDR2 SNEGSKA (reference sequence). The CDR3 length is 15 residues. V lost 3 bases and J lost 3; bases outside the gene matches: 8. The CDR3 here is CSASGVDRGDYEQYF. In DNA, the CDR3 is TGCAGTGCTAGTGGGGTGGACAGGGGGGACTACGAGCAGTACTTC.

This rearrangement joins TRBV11-1 to TRBJ1-1; weak D call: TRBD1 (5 bases). V lost 8 bases, J lost 1 base, and 17 bases lay in between. The CDR3 covers 15 residues. Germline V gives CDR1 SGHAT, CDR2 FQDESV (reference sequence). This chain's CDR3 is CASGLGPRGNTEAFF. The CDR3, as DNA: TGTGCCAGCGGCCTGGGTCCAAGGGGGAACACTGAAGCTTTCTTT. Together with reference TRBV11-1 and TRBJ1-1, the CDR3 gives the full variable domain: EAEVAQSPRYKITEKSQAVAFWCDPISGHATLYWYRQILGQGPELLVQFQDESVVDDSQLPKDRFSAERLKGVDSTLKIQPAELGDSAMYLCASGLGPRGNTEAFFGQGTRLTVV.

This clonotype was seen at least ten times. The J gene is TRBJ2-5, the V gene TRBV9; D remains ambiguous. The CDR3 runs 14 residues. V gave up 5 bases and J gave up 5 bases, with 16 bases separating them. Germline assignment: CDR1 SGDLS and CDR2 YYNGEE. The CDR3 DNA reads TGTGCCAGCAGTGACTCGGAGTTTCTCGAGACCCAGTACTTC. This gives the protein CASSDSEFLETQYF. Combining the CDR3 with reference TRBV9 and TRBJ2-5 gives the whole variable domain DSGVTQTPKHLITATGQRVTLRCSPRSGDLSVYWYQQSLDQGLQFLIQYYNGEERAKGNILERFSAQQFPDLHSELNLSSLELGDSALYFCASSDSEFLETQYFGPGTRLLVL.

This chain uses TRBV7-8 with TRBJ1-5; TRBD1 matches 7 bases. Germline V gene sequence: CDR1 SGHVS, CDR2 FQNEAQ. Trimming removed 5 bases from V and 7 bases from J; junction bases left unmatched: 5. The CDR3 has 13 residues. The CDR3 DNA follows: TGTGCCAGCAGCCAGGGGGGGGAGCAGCCCCAGCATTTT. It specifies CASSQGGEQPQHF. Variable domain in full (rest from reference TRBV7-8 and TRBJ1-5): GAGVSQSPRYKVAKRGQDVALRCDPISGHVSLFWYQQALGQGPEFLTYFQNEAQLDKSGLPSDRFFAERPEGSVSTLKIQRTQQEDSAVYLCASSQGGEQPQHFGDGTRLSIL.

The chain links TRBV20-1 to TRBJ1-1; D call uncertain. The CDR3 sequence is 14 residues long. Germline V gene sequence: CDR1 DFQATT, CDR2 SNEGSKA (reference sequence). V lost 1 base and J 0 bases, leaving 9 bases between the germline ends. The CDR3 region is CSARGSGLNTEAFF. In DNA, the CDR3 is TGCAGTGCTAGAGGGTCTGGTTTGAACACTGAAGCTTTCTTT.

In the case of this clonotype: Because it lacks the conserved phenylalanine or tryptophan at the end, this CDR3 is likely a read error. The rearrangement uses TRBV6-6 and TRBJ2-5, with unresolved D. Trimming pared 5 bases from V and 3 bases from J, leaving 4 bases between. CDR3 length: 11 amino acids. Germline CDR1 reads MNHNY; CDR2 reads SVGAGI (reference sequence). The CDR3 loop is CASSPKETQYL. CDR3 nucleotide sequence: TGTGCCAGCAGTCCTAAAGAGACCCAGTACCTC.

This clonotype was detected a few times. The chain carries TRBV5-1 and TRBJ2-7; 8 bases are shared with TRBD1. Germline-derived CDR1 and CDR2 are SGHRS and YFSETQ. The CDR3 covers 14 residues. V was clipped by 5 bases and J by 2 bases; unmatched bases: 6. The CDR3 DNA sequence: TGCGCCAGCAGAGGACAGGGTTCAACCTACGAGCAGTACTTC. Translating it yields CASRGQGSTYEQYF.

The chain links TRBV20-1 to TRBJ2-7, with D possibly being TRBD2 (5 bases). The CDR3 extends over 12 amino acids. V lost 8 bases, J lost 1 base, and 12 bases lay in between. Germline CDR1 DFQATT, CDR2 SNEGSKA (reference sequence). As DNA, the CDR3 is TGCAGTAAACTAGACCGTTCCTACGAGCAGTACTTC. This gives the protein CSKLDRSYEQYF.

The V gene is TRBV7-2, the J gene TRBJ2-5; TRBD2 matches at 13 bases. CDR3 size: 16 residues. Per the germline V gene, CDR1 is SGHTA and CDR2 is FQGNSA. V lost 5 bases, J lost 5 bases, and 8 bases stayed unmatched. This CDR3 is CASSQLAGGMEETQYF. The CDR3 DNA sequence: TGTGCCAGCAGCCAACTAGCGGGAGGGATGGAGGAGACCCAGTACTTC.

This clonotype was observed a few times. The junction does not match germline at one end; this may be a read error. The rearrangement joins TRBV7-2 to TRBJ1-2, with a weak D call TRBD1 (5 bases). The germline CDR1 and CDR2 sequences are SGHTA and FQGNSA. There are 14 residues in the CDR3. The CDR3 spells CASSQAGTVYGYTF. In DNA form, the CDR3 reads TGCGCCAGCAGCCAAGCCGGGACCGTCTATGGCTACACCTTC.

This chain joins TRBV5-4 and TRBJ2-7; a weak D match, TRBD1 (6 bases). With 1 base removed from V and 2 bases from J, the gap between germline ends came to 10 bases. CDR3 size: 14 residues. Germline loops: CDR1 SGHNT, CDR2 YYREEE (reference sequence). The CDR3 protein is CASSLSKGAYEQYF. The CDR3 DNA sequence: TGTGCCAGCAGCTTGTCGAAGGGGGCCTACGAGCAGTACTTC.

This clonotype was seen repeatedly, ten times or more. CDR3: CASSLGQTNYGYTF. CDR3 nucleotide sequence: TGTGCCAGCAGTTTGGGACAGACTAACTATGGCTACACCTTC. The chain couples TRBV12-3 or TRBV12-4 to TRBJ1-2; TRBD1 aligns across 7 bases. The CDR3 has 14 residues. With 3 bases clipped from V and 0 bases from J, the junction kept 1 base outside the gene matches.

The V gene is TRBV6-6, the J gene TRBJ2-7, with 12 bases aligning to TRBD2. V lost 6 bases and J lost 3; bases outside the gene matches: 6. This CDR3 has 15 amino acids. Germline assignment: CDR1 MNHNY and CDR2 SVGAGI (reference sequence). CDR3 loop: CASSAWTSGIYEQYF. CDR3 bases: TGTGCCAGCAGCGCCTGGACTAGCGGGATCTACGAGCAGTACTTC.

This chain uses TRBV2 with TRBJ2-7, with 8 bases matching TRBD1. V shed 8 bases, J shed 6 bases, and the junction held 18 bases outside the gene matches. There are 16 residues in the CDR3. Per the germline V gene, CDR1 is SNHLY and CDR2 is FYNNEI. CDR3 in DNA: TGTGCCAGCTACAGGGGGACGCTCTCTGGACGGTTCGAGCAGTACTTC. This encodes CASYRGTLSGRFEQYF.

The chain combines TRBV10-3 with TRBJ1-2; 8 nucleotides match TRBD1. Germline V lookup: CDR1 ENHRY, CDR2 SYGVKD. This CDR3 has 13 residues. Trimming cost V 6 bases and J 7 bases; bases outside gene matches: 7. For the CDR3, the DNA is TGTGCCATCAGCTTAAGGGACAGGACTGGCTACACCTTC. Its protein is CAISLRDRTGYTF.

This clonotype was picked up a small number of times. V gene TRBV7-9 combines with J gene TRBJ2-2; 9 bases map to TRBD2. The CDR3 spans 16 residues. Per germline, CDR1 SEHNR and CDR2 FQNEAQ (reference sequence). Germline trimming cut 5 bases from V and 6 bases from J; bases unmatched to any gene: 10. CDR3 residues: CASSLAQRGAAGELFF. The CDR3, as DNA: TGTGCCAGCAGCCTGGCCCAGCGGGGGGCGGCCGGGGAGCTGTTTTTT.

This chain joins TRBV11-2 and TRBJ2-7, with 7 bases fitting TRBD2. The CDR3 is 13 amino acids. V shed 7 bases, J shed 3 bases, and the junction held 6 bases outside the gene matches. CDR1 and CDR2 from the germline V gene are SGHAT and FQNNGV. DNA for the CDR3: TGTGCCAGCATTTCCGGGGGGAGCTACGAGCAGTACTTC. This gives the protein CASISGGSYEQYF.

The V call is TRBV12-3 or TRBV12-4, the J call TRBJ1-2; 7 bases agree with TRBD1. This CDR3 has 12 amino acids. The V segment lost 8 bases and the J segment 8 bases; nucleotides outside the gene matches: 8. CDR3 residues: CASLGTDLGYTF. The CDR3 DNA reads as TGTGCCAGCCTCGGGACAGACTTAGGCTACACCTTC.

V is TRBV3-1 and J is TRBJ1-1; weak D call: TRBD1 (5 bases). Germline V lookup: CDR1 LGHDT, CDR2 YNNKEL (reference sequence). The CDR3 covers 14 residues. Trimming pared 1 base from V and 8 bases from J, leaving 14 bases between. The CDR3: CASSQVLGGVEAFF. Written as DNA, the CDR3 is TGTGCCAGCAGCCAAGTACTAGGAGGGGTAGAAGCTTTCTTT.

The chain employs TRBV7-3 and TRBJ1-2; 7 bases are shared with TRBD1. The CDR3 length is 14 residues. In germline, CDR1 is SGHTA, CDR2 FQGTGA. V shed 8 bases, J shed 7 bases, and the junction held 13 bases outside the gene matches. The CDR3 here is CASSPPEDRAGYTF. CDR3 DNA: TGTGCCAGCTCACCACCGGAAGACAGGGCTGGCTACACCTTC.

Remarks on this clonotype: One end of the junction varies from germline; a read error may be responsible. The chain employs TRBV5-1 and TRBJ1-4; 8 positions match TRBD1. Germline loops: CDR1 SGHRS, CDR2 YFSETQ. CDR3 length: 13 amino acids. The CDR3: CASLGQVNEKLFF. In DNA, the CDR3 is TGTGCCAGCTTGGGACAGGTCAATGAAAAACTGTTTTTT.